This section outlines one T cell receptor (beta chain) sequence together with its context. The antigen remains undetermined. This sample is drawn from a study of identical twins. The study, taken as a whole, reports: Memory repertoires lacked the insertion deficit that abundant cord blood beta clonotypes showed.

TCRdb passed the 5' RACE reads through MiXCR, listing each CDR3 protein once. This table has roughly 1.6 million distinct CDR3 sequences, around 33% appearing once. This clonotype originated in a newborn girl in good health. The sample consisted of cord blood.

The DNA of the CDR3 is TGTGCCAGCAGCCCCGGACGGATGAATCAGCCCCAGCATTTT. This translates into CASSPGRMNQPQHF. The chain joins TRBV4-2 to TRBJ1-5, with D unclear. V lost 4 bases, J lost 4 bases, and 11 bases lay in between. Germline CDR1 and CDR2: LGHNA and YNFKEQ. The CDR3 sequence is 14 residues long.